One and the same sample provided the 9 T cell receptor beta chains below, sequenced in a study of cytomegalovirus exposure and HLA in healthy donors. The PCR employed 60 Vbeta primers together with 13 Jbeta primers. Sequenced by immunoSEQ multiplex PCR; TCRdb stores in-frame clones only, minus some. The sample holds about 100,000 clones, about 68% seen once. The sequencing sample was made of PBMCs. Receptors originate from a male donor in good health and CMV-seropositive.

The V gene is TRBV21-1, the J gene TRBJ1-2; the D call of TRBD1 is as the table states it, not checked on the DNA. TRBV21-1 is listed as a pseudogene. The CDR3 is made up of 15 amino acids. CDR3 sequence reads: CASSKASTANYGYTF. CDR3 DNA: TGTGCCAGCAGCAAAGCCTCGACAGCTAACTATGGCTACACCTTC.

The chain couples TRBV13 to TRBJ2-1; 13 bases are shared with TRBD2. CDR1 and CDR2 from the germline V gene are PRHDT and FYEKMQ (reference sequence). This CDR3 is built from 16 residues. The trim removed 2 bases at V and 3 bases at J, leaving 1 base unmatched. For the CDR3, the DNA is TGTGCCAGCAGCTTAAGGACTAGCGGGAGCTACAATGAGCAGTTCTTC. It is translated as CASSLRTSGSYNEQFF.

This sequence joins TRBV18 and TRBJ2-7, with a weak D call TRBD2 (6 bases). CDR1 and CDR2 (germline): KGHSH, LQKENI. V was clipped by 5 bases and J by 3 bases, with 14 bases between them. The CDR3 contains 14 residues. The chain's CDR3 is CASSNGRSGYEQYF. Here the CDR3 DNA reads TGTGCCAGCTCAAATGGGAGGAGCGGCTACGAGCAGTACTTC. Complete variable domain (other parts from reference TRBV18 and TRBJ2-7): NAGVMQNPRHLVRRRGQEARLRCSPMKGHSHVYWYRQLPEEGLKFMVYLQKENIIDESGMPKERFSAEFPKEGPSILRIQQVVRGDSAAYFCASSNGRSGYEQYFGPGTRLTVT.

The gene calls are TRBV19 and TRBJ1-1; no clear D. The V end was cut by 3 bases, the J end by 0 bases, with 11 bases between. This CDR3 has 15 residues. CDR1 is LNHDA, CDR2 SQIVND, per germline (reference sequence). DNA for the CDR3: TGTGCCAGTAGTATCCCCGCATACATGAACACTGAAGCTTTCTTT. This gives the protein CASSIPAYMNTEAFF.

This clone was found once. The genes are TRBV11-2 and TRBJ1-1; no clear D. From germline, CDR1 is SGHAT and CDR2 FQNNGV. The CDR3 totals 14 residues. V was shortened by 7 bases and J by 4 bases, with 16 bases between the two germline ends. The chain's CDR3 is CASISSGWRTEAFF. The CDR3 DNA sequence: TGTGCCAGCATCTCCTCGGGATGGCGCACTGAAGCTTTCTTT. The complete variable domain, with remaining parts taken from reference TRBV11-2 and TRBJ1-1, reads EAGVAQSPRYKIIEKRQSVAFWCNPISGHATLYWYQQILGQGPKLLIQFQNNGVVDDSQLPKDRFSAERLKGVDSTLKIQPAKLEDSAVYLCASISSGWRTEAFFGQGTRLTVV.

The V gene is TRBV2, the J gene TRBJ2-5, with unresolved D. Germline V gene sequence: CDR1 SNHLY, CDR2 FYNNEI. The ends were cut back, 3 bases at V and 4 bases at J, with 12 bases in the middle. The CDR3 covers 14 residues. CDR3 region: CASSDLPSLETQYF. CDR3 nucleotides: TGTGCCAGCAGTGATCTTCCCTCTTTAGAGACCCAGTACTTC.

The V gene is TRBV5-4, the J gene TRBJ1-4, with 7 bases lining up with TRBD1. This CDR3 is built from 14 residues. Per germline, CDR1 SGHNT and CDR2 YYREEE (reference sequence). The V segment lost 4 bases and the J segment 8 bases; nucleotides outside the gene matches: 8. This CDR3 reads CASSPGGTPEKLFF. CDR3 coding DNA: TGTGCCAGCAGCCCAGGGGGAACTCCCGAAAAACTGTTTTTT. The whole variable domain, filled in from reference TRBV5-4 and TRBJ1-4, reads ETGVTQSPTHLIKTRGQQVTLRCSSQSGHNTVSWYQQALGQGPQFIFQYYREEENGRGNFPPRFSGLQFPNYSSELNVNALELDDSALYLCASSPGGTPEKLFFGSGTQLSVL.

The CDR3 here is CASSEQGITDTQYF. The CDR3 bases are TGTGCCAGCAGTGAACAGGGGATCACAGATACGCAGTATTTT. The rearrangement joins TRBV2 to TRBJ2-3; TRBD1 might be the D (6 bases). Germline-derived CDR1 and CDR2 are SNHLY and FYNNEI. There are 14 residues in the CDR3. V was pared by 2 bases and J by 2 bases, with 8 bases between.

CDR3 coding DNA: TGTGCCAGCAGCCTGCTTGGGCAGGGCGACGAGCAGTACTTC. Translation gives CASSLLGQGDEQYF. The chain uses TRBV7-2 and TRBJ2-7, with a possible D match to TRBD1 (5 bases). The germline V gene encodes CDR1 SGHTA and CDR2 FQGNSA. The CDR3 has 14 amino acids. Trimming stripped 5 bases from V and 5 bases from J, with 16 bases between.